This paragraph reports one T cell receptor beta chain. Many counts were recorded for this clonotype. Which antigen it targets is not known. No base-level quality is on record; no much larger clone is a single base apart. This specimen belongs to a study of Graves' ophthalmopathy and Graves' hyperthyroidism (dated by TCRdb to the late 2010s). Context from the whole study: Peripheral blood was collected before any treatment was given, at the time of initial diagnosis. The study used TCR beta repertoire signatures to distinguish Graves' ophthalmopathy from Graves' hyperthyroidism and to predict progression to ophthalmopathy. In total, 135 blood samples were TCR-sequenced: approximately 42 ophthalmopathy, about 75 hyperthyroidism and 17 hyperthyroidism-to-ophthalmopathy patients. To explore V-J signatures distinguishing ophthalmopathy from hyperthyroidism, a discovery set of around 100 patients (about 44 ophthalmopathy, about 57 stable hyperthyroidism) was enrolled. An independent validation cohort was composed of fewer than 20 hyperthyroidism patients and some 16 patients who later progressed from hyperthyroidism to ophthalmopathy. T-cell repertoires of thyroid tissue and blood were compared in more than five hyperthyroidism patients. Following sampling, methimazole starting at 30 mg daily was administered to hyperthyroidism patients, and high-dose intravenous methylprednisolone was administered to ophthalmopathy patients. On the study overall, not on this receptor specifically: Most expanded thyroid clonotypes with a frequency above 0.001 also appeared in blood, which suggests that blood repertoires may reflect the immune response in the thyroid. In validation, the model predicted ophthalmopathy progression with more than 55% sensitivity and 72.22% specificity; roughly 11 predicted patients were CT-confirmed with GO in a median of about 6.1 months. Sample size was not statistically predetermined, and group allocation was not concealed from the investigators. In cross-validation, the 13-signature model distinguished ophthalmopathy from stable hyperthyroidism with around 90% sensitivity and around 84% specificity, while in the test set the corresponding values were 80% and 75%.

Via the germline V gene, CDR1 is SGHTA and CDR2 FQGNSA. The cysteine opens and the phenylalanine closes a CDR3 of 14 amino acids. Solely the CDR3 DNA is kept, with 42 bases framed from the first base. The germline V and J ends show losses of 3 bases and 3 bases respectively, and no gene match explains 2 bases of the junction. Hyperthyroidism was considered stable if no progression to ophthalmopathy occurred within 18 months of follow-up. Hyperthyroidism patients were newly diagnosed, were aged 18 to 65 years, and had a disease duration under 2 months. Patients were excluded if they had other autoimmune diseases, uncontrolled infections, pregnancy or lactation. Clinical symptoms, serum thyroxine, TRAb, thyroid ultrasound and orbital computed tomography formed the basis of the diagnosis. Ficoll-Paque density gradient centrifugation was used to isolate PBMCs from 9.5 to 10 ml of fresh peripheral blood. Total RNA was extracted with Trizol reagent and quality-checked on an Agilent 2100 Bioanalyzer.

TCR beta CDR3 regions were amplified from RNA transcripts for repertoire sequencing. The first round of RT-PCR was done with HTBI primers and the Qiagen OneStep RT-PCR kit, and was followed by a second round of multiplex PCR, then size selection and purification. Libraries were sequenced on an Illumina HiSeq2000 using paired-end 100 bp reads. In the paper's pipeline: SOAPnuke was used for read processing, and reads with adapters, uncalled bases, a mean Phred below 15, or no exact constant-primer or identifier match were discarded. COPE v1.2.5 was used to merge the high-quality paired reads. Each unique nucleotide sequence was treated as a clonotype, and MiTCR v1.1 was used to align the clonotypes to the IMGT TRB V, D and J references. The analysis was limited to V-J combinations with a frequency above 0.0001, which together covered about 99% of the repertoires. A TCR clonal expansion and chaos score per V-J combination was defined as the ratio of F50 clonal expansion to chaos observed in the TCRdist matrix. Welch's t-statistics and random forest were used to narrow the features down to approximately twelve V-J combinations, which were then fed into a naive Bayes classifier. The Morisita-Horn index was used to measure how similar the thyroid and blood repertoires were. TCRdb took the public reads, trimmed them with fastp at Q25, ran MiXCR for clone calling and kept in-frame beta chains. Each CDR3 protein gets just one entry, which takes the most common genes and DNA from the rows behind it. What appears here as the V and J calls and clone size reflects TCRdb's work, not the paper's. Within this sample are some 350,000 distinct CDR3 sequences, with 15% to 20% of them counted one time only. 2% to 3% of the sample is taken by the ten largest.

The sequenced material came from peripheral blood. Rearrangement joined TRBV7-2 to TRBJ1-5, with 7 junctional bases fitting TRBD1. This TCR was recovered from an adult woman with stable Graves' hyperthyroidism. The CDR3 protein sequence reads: CASSLTGFNQPQHF. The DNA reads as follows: TGTGCCAGCAGCTTGACAGGGTTCAATCAGCCCCAGCATTTT. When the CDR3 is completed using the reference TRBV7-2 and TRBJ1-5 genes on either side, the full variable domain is GAGVSQSPSNKVTEKGKDVELRCDPISGHTALYWYRQSLGQGLEFLIYFQGNSAPDKSGLPSDRFSAERTGGSVSTLTIQRTQQEDSAVYLCASSLTGFNQPQHFGDGTRLSIL.